This T cell receptor beta chain comes out of a study of CD8 T cells in Susac syndrome. FACS was used to enrich TEMRA cells, whereas the CD8+ and CD4+ T cells were obtained by negative isolation. Random hexamers were used to reverse transcribe an amount of roughly 0.45 to 1 ug RNA. By means of immunoSEQ multiplex PCR, TCR beta CDR3 spanning 54 Vbeta and 13 Jbeta underwent amplification. TCRdb reanalysed the immunoSEQ multiplex PCR reads using MiXCR and keeps one entry per CDR3 protein. This table has a few hundred thousand distinct CDR3 sequences, approximately 95% appearing once. V was pared by 1 base and J by 3 bases, with 5 bases of the junction left unmatched. The CDR3 sequence is 15 residues long.

The specimen sequenced was CD4+ T cells from PBMCs. This sequence originates from a human donor with multiple sclerosis. The chain carries TRBV12-3 or TRBV12-4 and TRBJ2-7; 8 bases are shared with TRBD1. CDR3 coding DNA: TGTGCCAGCAGTTTAGAGACAGGGGCGATCTACGAGCAGTACTTC. Translated: CASSLETGAIYEQYF.